A single sample gave rise to the 14 T cell receptor beta chains below, sequenced in a study of blood T cell repertoires in COVID-19. Only in-frame clones appear in the TCRdb table, and some are missing; sequencing was by immunoSEQ multiplex PCR. The table has more than 150,000 clones, approximately 80% seen once. Sequenced sample: PBMCs or T cells enriched from blood (not recorded which). The receptor set was obtained from a man aged 35 to 55 who had recovered from COVID-19.

This clone showed up just once. The V call is TRBV7-9, the J call TRBJ2-1, with D tentatively TRBD1 (6 bases). This CDR3 is built from 14 residues. Germline lookup yields CDR1 SEHNR and CDR2 FQNEAQ (reference sequence). V dropped 5 bases and J dropped 5 bases, with 13 bases sitting between them. The CDR3, as DNA: TGTGCCAGCAGCCCTAGCCGGACAGACAATGAGCAGTTCTTC. It specifies CASSPSRTDNEQFF.

Worth noting for this clone: The conserved phenylalanine or tryptophan normally closing the CDR3 is absent here, so this likely arose from a read error. The rearrangement links TRBV7-9 to TRBJ1-2, with 9 nucleotides matching TRBD1. V dropped 6 bases and J dropped 7; count of bases not matched to a gene: 3. Germline CDR1 SEHNR, CDR2 FQNEAQ (reference sequence). The CDR3 extends over 12 amino acids. The CDR3 reads CASSLQGAGYTL. The CDR3 region has the DNA TGTGCCAGCAGTTTACAGGGGGCTGGCTACACCCTC.

This rearrangement joins TRBV29-1 to TRBJ1-1, with D possibly TRBD1 on 6 matching bases. The V end lost 5 bases, the J end lost 3 bases, and 10 bases lay between the germline ends. The CDR3 consists of 12 residues. The germline V gene encodes CDR1 SQVTM and CDR2 ANQGSEA. The CDR3: CSVRGMDTEAFF. The CDR3, as DNA: TGCAGCGTTAGGGGGATGGACACTGAAGCTTTCTTT.

The rearrangement uses TRBV6-5 and TRBJ2-1, with TRBD1 identical over 8 bases. This CDR3 has 15 amino acids. With V trimmed by 4 bases and J by 7 bases, 9 bases remained unmatched. Germline assignment: CDR1 MNHEY and CDR2 SVGAGI. CDR3 coding DNA: TGTGCCAGCAGTTCTTGGACAGGGACTGGGAATGAGCAGTTCTTC. Its protein is CASSSWTGTGNEQFF.

This chain uses TRBV7-9 with TRBJ1-2; possibly TRBD1 for D (6 bases). CDR3 size: 14 residues. Germline V gene sequence: CDR1 SEHNR, CDR2 FQNEAQ (reference sequence). Deletions cut 2 bases from V and 2 bases from J, with 9 bases between. CDR3 sequence: CASSLQGFNYGYTF. CDR3 coding DNA: TGTGCCAGCAGCTTACAGGGGTTCAACTATGGCTACACCTTC.

The J gene is TRBJ2-1, the V gene TRBV14; no definite D call. The germline CDR1 and CDR2 sequences are SGHDN and FVKESK. Trimming removed 0 bases at V and 0 bases at J, with 6 bases between. There are 15 residues in the CDR3. The CDR3 is CASSQDDSSYNEQFF. The CDR3 bases are TGTGCCAGCAGCCAAGACGATAGCTCCTACAATGAGCAGTTCTTC.

In this sample, this clone turned up a few times. Here the CDR3 reads CASSLEGARTEAFF. The CDR3 DNA is TGTGCCAGCAGTTTAGAGGGGGCTCGTACTGAAGCTTTCTTT. This chain links TRBV28 with TRBJ1-1; 7 nucleotides align to TRBD1. The CDR3 is 14 amino acids. J gave up 5 bases and V 2 bases, and 5 bases lay outside the gene matches. CDR1 MDHEN and CDR2 SYDVKM come from the germline V gene.

The chain links TRBV6-5 to TRBJ1-1, with D tentatively TRBD1 (5 bases). Germline lookup yields CDR1 MNHEY and CDR2 SVGAGI. Deletions cut 2 bases from V and 4 bases from J, with 17 bases between. This CDR3 contains 16 residues. The CDR3 DNA reads TGTGCCAGCAGTTACCGGACGGGGGTATTGGGCACTGAAGCTTTCTTT. Amino acid sequence: CASSYRTGVLGTEAFF.

This clone was seen once. The chain combines TRBV19 with TRBJ1-6; D gene uncertain. The CDR3 is 15 amino acids. The germline V gene has CDR1 LNHDA and CDR2 SQIVND (reference sequence). Trimming cost V 7 bases and J 0 bases, with 10 bases left between them. DNA of the CDR3: TGTGCCAGTAATGATAGGAGCTCCTATAATTCACCCCTCCACTTT. Residues: CASNDRSSYNSPLHF.

This clone has just a few counts. The gene calls are TRBV19 and TRBJ1-5, with a possible D match to TRBD1 (5 bases). The germline V and J ends were trimmed by 0 bases and 13 bases, with 13 bases remaining between them. Germline CDR1 and CDR2: LNHDA and SQIVND (reference sequence). This CDR3 is built from 13 residues. CDR3 residues: CASSIDLLGVQHF. The DNA for the CDR3 is TGTGCCAGTAGTATAGATCTATTAGGGGTTCAGCATTTT.

The CDR3 loop is CASSYDRKNTEAFF. The CDR3 nucleotides are TGTGCCAGCAGTTACGACAGAAAGAACACTGAAGCTTTCTTT. This chain links TRBV6-2 or TRBV6-3 with TRBJ1-1, with D possibly being TRBD1 (5 bases). Trimming took off 2 bases at V and 1 base at J, with 8 bases between the two ends. The CDR3 spans 14 residues. From germline, CDR1 is MNHEY and CDR2 SVGEGT.

The chain uses TRBV10-3 and TRBJ2-1; 10 bases fit TRBD2. Per germline, CDR1 ENHRY and CDR2 SYGVKD. V lost 4 bases to trimming and J lost 8 bases; unmatched junction nucleotides: 8. This CDR3 has 15 residues. The CDR3: CAISGLASGSDEQFF. DNA of the CDR3: TGTGCCATCAGTGGTTTAGCTAGCGGGAGCGATGAGCAGTTCTTC.

The V and J genes are TRBV12-5 and TRBJ1-5; 7 positions agree with TRBD1. Looked up from germline, CDR1 is LGHNT and CDR2 is FRNRAP. The V gene end was trimmed by 5 bases and the J gene end by 7 bases; junction bases not matched to a gene: 8. The CDR3 has 14 amino acids. The chain's CDR3 is CASGLQGFNQPQHF. For the CDR3, the DNA is TGTGCTAGTGGTCTACAGGGGTTCAACCAGCCCCAGCATTTT.

The chain is built from TRBV6-1 and TRBJ1-6, with 11 bases lining up with TRBD1. CDR3 length equals 16 residues. Germline V lookup: CDR1 MNHNS, CDR2 SASEGT. The trim removed 4 bases at V and 4 bases at J, leaving 3 bases unmatched. The CDR3 DNA reads as TGTGCCAGCAGTGTTGGGGACAGGGGGTATAATTCACCCCTCCACTTT. Its translation: CASSVGDRGYNSPLHF.